This T cell receptor beta chain was profiled in a study of shared clonotypes between healthy human individuals. General study findings and limits: Though the depth was large, rarefaction showed that sorted-subset sequencing was incomplete.

J gave up 4 bases and V 0 bases, and 15 bases lay outside the gene matches. Germline lookup yields CDR1 SGHRS and CDR2 YFSETQ. The CDR3 is 19 residues long. About this clone itself: Its antigen is unidentified.

Original processing methods: ImmunoSEQ junction-only sequences lacked quality scores, so their filtering differed. The protocol was immunoSEQ multiplex PCR, while the TCRdb copy is restricted to in-frame clones and leaves out a portion. V and J calls and clone size come straight from that table; D and trimming were deduced from the DNA. Of about 1.5 million clones in the sample, approximately 98% were seen once. Donors comprised only Caucasian adults living in Nashville, Tennessee. This chain links TRBV5-1 with TRBJ2-1; 8 nucleotides match TRBD1. This receptor was obtained from a man aged 25-45 years in good health. Sample: naive CD4+ T cells sorted from blood. This sample's subset: CD45RA+ positively selected. In DNA form, the CDR3 reads TGCGCCAGCAGCTTGGTGTCAGGGGGCGTCAGCGGGTCATACAATGAGCAGTTCTTC. Protein product: CASSLVSGGVSGSYNEQFF.